These T cell receptor beta chains were read from a single sample in a study of T cell changes during pregnancy in multiple sclerosis. TCRdb's table, derived via immunoSEQ multiplex PCR, lists solely in-frame clones and lacks some. The table records about 83,000 clones, about nine tenths of them present only once. The sequencing used PBMCs, collected in the first trimester of pregnancy. These receptors were taken from a female donor in good health, serving as a control in a pregnancy study. Some clones in this sample may be carry-over from other donors' samples. The CDR3 runs from the conserved cysteine through the conserved F or W. The D gene is left open where the match is weak. A row's size may be missing; if present it is once, few, many or a size class.

v_call	clone_size	j_call	d_call	cdr3_aa	cdr3_nt
TRBV4-3	.	TRBJ1-3	.	CASSQEDMRTIYF	TGCGCCAGCAGCCAAGAAGACATGCGCACCATATATTTT
TRBV6-1	.	TRBJ2-4	TRBD2	CASRGGGNIQYF	TGTGCCAGCAGGGGCGGGGGGAACATTCAGTACTTC
TRBV14	.	TRBJ2-3	.	CASRRTNPGAQYF	TGTGCCAGCAGGCGGACAAACCCTGGGGCGCAGTATTTT
TRBV5-1	.	TRBJ2-7	TRBD2	CASSLASAGGSYEQYF	TGCGCCAGCAGCTTGGCCTCAGCGGGGGGTTCCTACGAGCAGTACTTC
TRBV18	once	TRBJ1-5	.	CASSPQAGVYQPQHF	TGTGCCAGCTCACCCCAAGCAGGGGTCTATCAGCCCCAGCATTTT
TRBV7-6	.	TRBJ1-3	TRBD1	CASSLEQGGNTIYF	TGTGCCAGCAGCTTGGAACAGGGGGGGAACACCATATATTTT
TRBV25-1	.	TRBJ2-3	.	CASSDSRGGGSTDTQYF	TGTGCCAGCAGTGACTCAAGGGGGGGTGGGAGCACAGATACGCAGTATTTT
TRBV4-2	.	TRBJ2-3	TRBD2	CASSQVSGGAFTDTQYF	TGTGCCAGCAGCCAAGTTAGCGGGGGGGCCTTCACAGATACGCAGTATTTT
TRBV28	.	TRBJ2-7	.	CASSRVAYEQYF	TGTGCCAGCAGCCGGGTAGCTTACGAGCAGTACTTC
TRBV6-4	.	TRBJ1-1	TRBD1	CASSRDRKAEAFF	TGTGCCAGCAGCCGGGACAGAAAGGCTGAAGCTTTCTTT
TRBV5-4	.	TRBJ2-5	TRBD1	CARRTGIGTQYF	TGTGCCAGAAGGACAGGGATAGGGACCCAGTACTTC
TRBV5-6	.	TRBJ2-7	.	CASSVTPTSRPRREQYF	TGTGCCAGCAGCGTAACCCCGACGTCCAGGCCTAGGAGGGAGCAGTACTTC
TRBV11-2	.	TRBJ2-7	.	CASSPRLWGTSRGEQYF	TGTGCCAGCAGCCCGCGCCTTTGGGGGACATCTAGGGGAGAGCAGTACTTC
TRBV21-1	.	TRBJ1-4	.	CASSKGYRDRGKEKLFF	TGTGCCAGCAGCAAAGGGTACCGGGACAGGGGGAAGGAAAAACTGTTTTTT
TRBV5-4	once	TRBJ1-4	.	CASSLAGNGKLFF	TGTGCCAGCAGCTTGGCAGGTAACGGAAAACTGTTTTTT
TRBV28	.	TRBJ1-4	.	CASRGGNAEKLFF	TGTGCCAGCAGGGGGGGTAATGCCGAAAAACTGTTTTTT
TRBV9	.	TRBJ1-1	TRBD1	CASSALNRGTEAFF	TGTGCCAGCAGCGCGCTTAACAGGGGCACTGAAGCTTTCTTT
TRBV7-2	.	TRBJ1-2	.	CASRQMRGVGDGYTF	TGTGCCAGCAGACAAATGCGGGGGGTCGGTGATGGCTACACCTTC
TRBV5-8	.	TRBJ1-6	.	CASSIRLRSSYNSPLHF	TGTGCCAGCAGCATCCGCTTGAGGAGCTCCTATAATTCACCCCTCCACTTT
TRBV2	.	TRBJ2-7	.	CASSSGFGNEQYF	TGTGCCAGCAGTAGCGGGTTTGGGAACGAGCAGTACTTC
TRBV6-5	.	TRBJ1-1	.	CASRIGGATEAFF	TGTGCCAGCAGAATCGGCGGGGCGACTGAAGCTTTCTTT
TRBV7-9	once	TRBJ1-5	.	CASSSGRVSNQPQHF	TGTGCCAGCAGCTCGGGTCGGGTTAGCAATCAGCCCCAGCATTTT
TRBV11-2	.	TRBJ2-5	.	CASSHHRIQETQYF	TGTGCCAGCAGCCATCACAGGATTCAAGAGACCCAGTACTTC
TRBV13	once	TRBJ1-5	TRBD1	CASSSGQGGDQPQHF	TGTGCCAGCAGCTCCGGACAGGGAGGGGATCAGCCCCAGCATTTT
TRBV7-8	.	TRBJ1-6	TRBD1	CASRDYRDSSYNSPLHF	TGTGCCAGCAGGGATTACAGGGACAGCTCCTATAATTCACCCCTCCACTTT
TRBV4-2	once	TRBJ2-3	.	CASSQGQGGADTQYF	TGTGCCAGCAGCCAAGGCCAGGGTGGCGCAGATACGCAGTATTTT
TRBV15	.	TRBJ1-4	.	CATSRAVEKLFF	TGTGCCACCAGCAGAGCTGTGGAAAAACTGTTTTTT
TRBV11-2	.	TRBJ1-3	.	CASRRNTIYF	TGTGCCAGCAGGAGGAACACCATATATTTT
TRBV6-1	.	TRBJ2-7	TRBD2	CASSEAPSGMVDEQYF	TGTGCCAGCAGTGAGGCGCCTAGCGGGATGGTCGACGAGCAGTACTTC
TRBV27	.	TRBJ1-1	.	CASSFDRHTEAFF	TGTGCCAGCAGTTTCGACAGACACACTGAAGCTTTCTTT
TRBV19	many	TRBJ2-2	TRBD1	CASSLQGALAGELFF	TGTGCCAGTAGTTTACAGGGGGCCCTCGCCGGGGAGCTGTTTTTT
TRBV2	.	TRBJ1-5	.	CASTVSTGFNQPQHF	TGTGCCAGCACCGTTTCGACAGGATTCAATCAGCCCCAGCATTTT
TRBV9	few	TRBJ1-1	.	CASSVVANTEAFF	TGTGCCAGCAGCGTAGTAGCGAACACTGAAGCTTTCTTT
TRBV19	.	TRBJ1-6	.	CASSIYRDNSPLHF	TGTGCCAGTAGTATTTACAGGGATAATTCACCCCTCCACTTT
TRBV5-1	.	TRBJ1-1	.	CASSPGQAVNTEAFF	TGCGCCAGCAGCCCCGGACAAGCTGTGAACACTGAAGCTTTCTTT
TRBV18	once	TRBJ2-7	TRBD2	CASSPRSSGGSYEQYF	TGTGCCAGCTCACCACGGAGCAGCGGGGGTTCCTACGAGCAGTACTTC
TRBV6-6	.	TRBJ2-5	TRBD2	CASSYSLAGGEQYF	TGTGCCAGCAGTTACTCACTAGCGGGGGGGGAGCAGTACTTC
TRBV19	.	TRBJ2-3	.	CASSILSRGTDTQYF	TGTGCCAGTAGTATCCTTAGCCGGGGCACAGATACGCAGTATTTT
TRBV18	.	TRBJ2-3	.	CASSPDGLGTDTQYF	TGTGCCAGCTCACCGGACGGACTCGGCACAGATACGCAGTATTTT
TRBV19	.	TRBJ2-7	TRBD1	CATTDRYYEQYF	TGTGCCACCACGGACAGGTACTACGAGCAGTACTTC
TRBV11-2	.	TRBJ2-1	TRBD2	CASSKTSGGGSYNEQFF	TGTGCCAGCAGCAAGACTAGCGGGGGGGGGTCCTACAATGAGCAGTTCTTC